This TCR beta chain was found in a study of blood T cell repertoires in COVID-19. This CDR3 contains 15 residues. From germline, CDR1 is SGHTA and CDR2 FQGNSA. V was clipped by 5 bases and J by 0 bases, with 11 bases between them. Original handling: Amplified reference gene primers provided the basis for estimating nucleated cell counts. Some clones are missing from TCRdb's copy, which holds only in-frame ones; the method was immunoSEQ multiplex PCR. V, J and clone size are those of that table, while D and trimming were read from the DNA. The sample holds 200,000 to 250,000 clones, about 80% seen once.

This sequence originates from a woman aged 80 or older with COVID-19, enrolled during active disease. The sequenced sample was peripheral blood. This chain connects TRBV7-2 to TRBJ1-5; weak D call: TRBD1 (5 bases). The CDR3 here is CASSKQVDSNQPQHF. As DNA, the CDR3 is TGTGCCAGCAGCAAACAGGTGGATAGCAATCAGCCCCAGCATTTT.